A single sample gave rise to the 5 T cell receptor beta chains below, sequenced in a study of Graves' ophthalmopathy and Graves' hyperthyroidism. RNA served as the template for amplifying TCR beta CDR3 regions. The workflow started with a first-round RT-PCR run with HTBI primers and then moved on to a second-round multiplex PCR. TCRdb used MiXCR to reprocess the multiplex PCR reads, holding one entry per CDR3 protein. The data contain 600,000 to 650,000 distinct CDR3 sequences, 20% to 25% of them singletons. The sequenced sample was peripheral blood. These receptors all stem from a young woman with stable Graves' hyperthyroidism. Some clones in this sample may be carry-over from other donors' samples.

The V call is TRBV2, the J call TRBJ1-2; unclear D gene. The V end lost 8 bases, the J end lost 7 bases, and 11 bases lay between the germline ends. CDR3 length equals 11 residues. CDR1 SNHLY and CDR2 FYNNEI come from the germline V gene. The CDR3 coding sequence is TGTGCCAGCGAGGAGGCGTCTGGCTACACCTTC. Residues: CASEEASGYTF.

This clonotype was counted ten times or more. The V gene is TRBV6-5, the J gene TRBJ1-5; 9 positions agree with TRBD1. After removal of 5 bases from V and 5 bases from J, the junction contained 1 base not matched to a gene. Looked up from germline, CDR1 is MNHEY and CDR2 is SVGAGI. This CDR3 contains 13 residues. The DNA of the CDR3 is TGTGCCAGCAGTCGGACAGGGGATCAGCCCCAGCATTTT. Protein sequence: CASSRTGDQPQHF.

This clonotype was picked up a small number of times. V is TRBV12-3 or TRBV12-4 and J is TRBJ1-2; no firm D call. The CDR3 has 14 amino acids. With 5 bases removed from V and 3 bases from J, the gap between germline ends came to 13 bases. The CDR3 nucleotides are TGTGCCAGCAGTCGCCAAGGACGGGACTATGGCTACACCTTC. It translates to CASSRQGRDYGYTF.

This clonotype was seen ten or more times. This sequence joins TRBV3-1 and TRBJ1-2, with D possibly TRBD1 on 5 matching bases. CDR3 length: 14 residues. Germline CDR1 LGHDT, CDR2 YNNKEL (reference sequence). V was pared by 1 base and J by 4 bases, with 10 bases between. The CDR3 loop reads CASSQGGGTYGYTF. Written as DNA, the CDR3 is TGTGCCAGCAGCCAAGGCGGGGGTACCTATGGCTACACCTTC.

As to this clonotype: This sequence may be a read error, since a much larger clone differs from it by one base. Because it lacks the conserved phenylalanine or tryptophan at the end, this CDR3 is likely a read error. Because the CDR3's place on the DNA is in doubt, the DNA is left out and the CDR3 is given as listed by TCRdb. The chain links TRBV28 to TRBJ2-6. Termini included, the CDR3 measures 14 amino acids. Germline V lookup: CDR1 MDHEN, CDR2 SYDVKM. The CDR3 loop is CASSLHSGANVLPL.